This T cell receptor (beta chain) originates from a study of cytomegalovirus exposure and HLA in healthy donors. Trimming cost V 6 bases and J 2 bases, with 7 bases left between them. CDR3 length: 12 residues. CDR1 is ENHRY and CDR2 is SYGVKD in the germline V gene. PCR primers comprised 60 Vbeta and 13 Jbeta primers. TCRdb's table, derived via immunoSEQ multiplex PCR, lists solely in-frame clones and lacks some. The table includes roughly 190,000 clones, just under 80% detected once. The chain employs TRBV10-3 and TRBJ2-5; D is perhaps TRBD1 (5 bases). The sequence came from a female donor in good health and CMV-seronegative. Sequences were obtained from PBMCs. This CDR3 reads CAIRDIQETQYF. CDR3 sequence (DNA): TGTGCCATCAGGGACATACAAGAGACCCAGTACTTC.